This T cell receptor beta chain was obtained from a study of blood T cell repertoires in COVID-19. Looking at the study overall: Samples came from the United States, Italy and Spain, spanning acute and convalescent COVID-19.

Clones were sequenced by immunoSEQ multiplex PCR, and TCRdb holds only the in-frame ones, with some missing. This table has 55,000 to 75,000 clones, 80% appearing once. The germline CDR1 and CDR2 sequences are MDHEN and SYDVKM. Trimming shortened V by 2 bases and J by 7 bases, and 13 bases separated the two germline ends. The CDR3 runs 14 residues. V and J are TRBV28 and TRBJ2-3; possible D gene TRBD1, 5 bases. This sequence was found in a man between 65 and 85 years old who had recovered from COVID-19. Sequencing input: peripheral blood. The CDR3 loop reads CASSLDSPGNTQYF. CDR3 bases: TGTGCCAGCAGTTTAGATAGTCCAGGGAATACGCAGTATTTT. Complete variable domain (other parts from reference TRBV28 and TRBJ2-3): DVKVTQSSRYLVKRTGEKVFLECVQDMDHENMFWYRQDPGLGLRLIYFSYDVKMKEKGDIPEGYSVSREKKERFSLILESASTNQTSMYLCASSLDSPGNTQYFGPGTRLTVL.